The T cell receptor (beta chain) described here comes from a study of cytomegalovirus exposure and HLA in healthy donors. Study-level findings and limits: A later analysis showed that HLA-associated TCR beta chains had undergone more clonal expansion than equally common others.

Germline V gene sequence: CDR1 SGHRS, CDR2 YFSETQ. CDR3 length equals 14 residues. The V and J ends lost 9 bases and 5 bases respectively, with 15 bases between them. 13 Jbeta primers and 60 Vbeta primers were used for the PCR. TCRdb's table, derived via immunoSEQ multiplex PCR, lists solely in-frame clones and lacks some. The sample shows fewer than 150,000 clones, about 80% of them seen only once. A word on this clone: The antigen is not known.

This chain links TRBV5-1 with TRBJ1-6; D is perhaps TRBD1 (5 bases). Sequencing was performed on PBMCs. This sequence originates from a man in his forties in good health and CMV-seronegative. CDR3 loop: CATSRDSNNSPLHF. The DNA of the CDR3 is TGCGCCACTTCCCGGGACTCAAATAATTCACCCCTCCACTTT.